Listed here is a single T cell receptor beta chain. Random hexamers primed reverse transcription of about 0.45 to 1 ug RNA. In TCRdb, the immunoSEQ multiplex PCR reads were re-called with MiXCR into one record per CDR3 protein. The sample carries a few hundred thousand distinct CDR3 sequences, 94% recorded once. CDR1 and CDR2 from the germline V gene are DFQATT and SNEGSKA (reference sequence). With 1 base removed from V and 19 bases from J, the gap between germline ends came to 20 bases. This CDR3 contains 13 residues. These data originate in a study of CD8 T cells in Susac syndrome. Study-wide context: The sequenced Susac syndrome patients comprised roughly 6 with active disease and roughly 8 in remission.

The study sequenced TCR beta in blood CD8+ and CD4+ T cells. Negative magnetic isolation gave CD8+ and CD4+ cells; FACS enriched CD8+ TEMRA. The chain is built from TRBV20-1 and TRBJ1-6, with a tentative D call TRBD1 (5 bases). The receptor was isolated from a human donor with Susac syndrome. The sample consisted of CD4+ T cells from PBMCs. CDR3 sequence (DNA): TGCAGTGCTAGAGTGTCGGTAGGGGCCCCACCACACTTT. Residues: CSARVSVGAPPHF.